Here is one TCR beta chain with its context. The data were obtained in a study of graft-versus-host responses after intestinal transplantation. V was clipped by 0 bases and J by 7 bases, with 10 bases between them. This CDR3 region has 15 residues. Germline CDR1 is KGHSY and CDR2 is FQNENV. The table came from immunoSEQ multiplex PCR; TCRdb's copy has only in-frame clones and leaves some out. In the table there are about 97,000 clones, around 90% of which are singletons. This receptor was obtained from a human patient who received an intestinal transplant, so some T cells may come from the graft donor. Material: PBMCs, obtained around 450 days after intestinal transplant. The rearrangement links TRBV16 to TRBJ1-6; D uncertain. CDR3 coding DNA: TGTGCCAGCAGCCAATCGGCTGTGGAAAATTCACCCCTCCACTTT. Translating it yields CASSQSAVENSPLHF.